This TCR beta chain was profiled in a study of blood T cell repertoires in COVID-19. The wider study: From the United States, Italy and Spain came samples of acute and convalescent COVID-19.

Sequencing used immunoSEQ multiplex PCR; TCRdb keeps in-frame clones, though not all of them. The table lists about 160,000 clones, about 85% of them singletons. After removal of 5 bases from V and 2 bases from J, the junction contained 6 bases not matched to a gene. The CDR3 contains 15 residues. Germline lookup yields CDR1 MDHEN and CDR2 SYDVKM. The sequencing sample was made of peripheral blood. The chain has TRBV28 and TRBJ2-1; 7 nucleotides match TRBD2. This TCR derives from a human donor with acute or convalescent COVID-19. The donor label of this sample is uncertain. CDR3 sequence reads: CASSSWEGTYNEQFF. CDR3 nucleotide sequence: TGTGCCAGCAGTAGTTGGGAGGGTACCTACAATGAGCAGTTCTTC. Full variable domain (remainder filled in from reference TRBV28 and TRBJ2-1): DVKVTQSSRYLVKRTGEKVFLECVQDMDHENMFWYRQDPGLGLRLIYFSYDVKMKEKGDIPEGYSVSREKKERFSLILESASTNQTSMYLCASSSWEGTYNEQFFGPGTRLTVL.